Each of the 25 T cell receptor beta chains below was sequenced from the same sample in a study of blood T cell repertoires in COVID-19. TCRdb's copy holds only in-frame clones and misses some; the assay was immunoSEQ multiplex PCR. Of approximately 200,000 clones listed, approximately 80% are singletons. Sequenced: peripheral blood. All receptors come from a woman of 80 years or more with COVID-19, enrolled during active disease.

The V gene is TRBV19, the J gene TRBJ1-5, with a weak D call TRBD1 (6 bases). Germline CDR1 LNHDA, CDR2 SQIVND (reference sequence). CDR3 length: 14 amino acids. V dropped 3 bases and J dropped 9 bases, with 15 bases sitting between them. The CDR3 is CASSMEGRGGPQHF. Written as DNA, the CDR3 is TGTGCCAGTAGTATGGAAGGTAGAGGGGGGCCCCAGCATTTT.

The rearrangement uses TRBV28 and TRBJ1-5; 9 nucleotides agree with TRBD1. The CDR3 runs to 16 residues. CDR1 and CDR2 from the germline V gene are MDHEN and SYDVKM. J gave up 6 bases and V 4 bases, and 10 bases lay outside the gene matches. CDR3 in DNA: TGTGCCAGCAGTTCACCGGGACAGGGTTGGGTTCAGCCCCAGCATTTT. This gives the protein CASSSPGQGWVQPQHF.

The rearrangement uses TRBV18 and TRBJ2-2, with 7 nucleotides matching TRBD2. The length of the CDR3 is 14 residues. Germline values: CDR1 KGHSH, CDR2 LQKENI. V shed 5 bases, J shed 1 base, and the junction held 1 base outside the gene matches. The CDR3 loop is CASSTGGNTGELFF. Written as DNA, the CDR3 is TGTGCCAGCTCAACGGGGGGGAACACCGGGGAGCTGTTTTTT.

In nucleotides, the CDR3 is TGTGCCAGCAGTCCAGAGACTAGCGGGAGTTTCGGTGAGACCCAGTACTTC. Its protein product is CASSPETSGSFGETQYF. V gene TRBV27 combines with J gene TRBJ2-5; 12 bases align to TRBD2. Unmatched junction bases numbered 12, after V lost 5 bases and J lost 5 bases. The CDR3 runs 17 residues. From germline, CDR1 is MNHEY and CDR2 SMNVEV (reference sequence).

The chain uses TRBV7-8 and TRBJ2-1; TRBD2 agrees at 11 bases. This CDR3 has 17 amino acids. J was trimmed by 8 bases and V by 1 base; bases with no gene match: 10. Germline CDR1 SGHVS, CDR2 FQNEAQ. The CDR3 nucleotides are TGTGCCAGCAGCTTAGGACTAGCGGGGCCCTTCCGGGATGAGCAGTTCTTC. It codes for CASSLGLAGPFRDEQFF.

The chain combines TRBV5-1 with TRBJ1-3; D uncertain. From germline, CDR1 is SGHRS and CDR2 YFSETQ. This CDR3 region has 15 residues. Trimming removed 2 bases from V and 0 bases from J, with 9 bases in between. CDR3 region: CASSFGLFSGNTIYF. The CDR3 nucleotides read TGCGCCAGCAGCTTCGGACTCTTCTCTGGAAACACCATATATTTT.

The chain uses TRBV28 and TRBJ2-5, with a possible D match to TRBD1 (5 bases). This CDR3 contains 12 residues. V was shortened by 4 bases and J by 5 bases, with 8 bases between the two germline ends. Germline lookup yields CDR1 MDHEN and CDR2 SYDVKM. The CDR3 bases are TGTGCCAGCAGTTGGGGCAGCGAGACCCAGTACTTC. Amino acids: CASSWGSETQYF. Complete variable domain (other parts from reference TRBV28 and TRBJ2-5): DVKVTQSSRYLVKRTGEKVFLECVQDMDHENMFWYRQDPGLGLRLIYFSYDVKMKEKGDIPEGYSVSREKKERFSLILESASTNQTSMYLCASSWGSETQYFGPGTRLLVL.

The chain carries TRBV12-3 or TRBV12-4 and TRBJ1-5; no clear D. The CDR3 has 12 residues. Trimming stripped 6 bases from V and 0 bases from J, with 3 bases between. The CDR3, as DNA: TGTGCCAGCAGATATAGCAATCAGCCCCAGCATTTT. Residues: CASRYSNQPQHF.

The chain is built from TRBV6-5 and TRBJ1-6; the D is unclear. CDR1 is MNHEY and CDR2 is SVGAGI in the germline V gene. With 5 bases removed from V and 1 base from J, the gap between germline ends came to 6 bases. This CDR3 is 14 amino acids long. The CDR3 coding sequence is TGTGCCAGCAGTCTCGCGTCCTATAATTCACCCCTCCACTTT. Encoded protein: CASSLASYNSPLHF.

V gene TRBV2 combines with J gene TRBJ1-2; D gene unclear. Germline assignment: CDR1 SNHLY and CDR2 FYNNEI. Between the trimmed V and J ends, which lost 6 bases and 4 bases, there was a span of 15 bases. This CDR3 is 14 amino acids long. CDR3 loop: CASRRREDSYGYTF. The CDR3 coding sequence is TGTGCCAGCAGGCGACGGGAGGATTCCTATGGCTACACCTTC.

The chain recombines TRBV11-2 with TRBJ2-5; 7 bases are shared with TRBD2. Germline CDR1 is SGHAT and CDR2 is FQNNGV. Losses at the gene ends were 1 base for V and 4 bases for J; bases not matched to a gene: 9. The CDR3 totals 16 residues. Written as DNA, the CDR3 is TGTGCCAGCAGCTTAGTGGGCGGGGGATTGATAGAGACCCAGTACTTC. Translation gives CASSLVGGGLIETQYF.

As regards this clone: Compared with germline, one end of the junction differs, possibly owing to a read error. The gene calls are TRBV7-7 and TRBJ2-3; TRBD2 matches 13 bases. The V gene's germline CDR1 is SSHAT and CDR2 FNYEAQ (reference sequence). The CDR3 runs 16 residues. CDR3 bases: TGTGCTAGCAGCCCAGGACTAGCGGGGGCCCTAGATACGCAGTATTTT. Translated: CASSPGLAGALDTQYF. Full variable domain (outside the CDR3, taken from reference TRBV7-7 and TRBJ2-3): GAGVSQSPRYKVTKRGQDVTLRCDPISSHATLYWYQQALGQGPEFLTYFNYEAQPDKSGLPSDRFSAERPEGSISTLTIQRTEQRDSAMYRCASSPGLAGALDTQYFGPGTRLTVL.

This clone was seen a single time. This chain uses TRBV5-1 with TRBJ2-3, with D possibly being TRBD2 (6 bases). The CDR3 loop spans 14 amino acids. Germline V lookup: CDR1 SGHRS, CDR2 YFSETQ. Deletions cut 5 bases from V and 2 bases from J, with 12 bases between. The CDR3 DNA reads TGCGCCAGCAGGTCGAGCGGGTACACAGATACGCAGTATTTT. Its translation is CASRSSGYTDTQYF.

CDR3 amino acids: CASSFGQGKAFF. The CDR3 nucleotides read TGTGCCAGCAGTTTCGGGCAGGGAAAGGCTTTCTTT. V gene TRBV12-3 or TRBV12-4 combines with J gene TRBJ1-1; possibly TRBD1 for D (5 bases). CDR3 length: 12 amino acids. Trimming pared 3 bases from V and 11 bases from J, leaving 13 bases between.

V is TRBV7-3 and J is TRBJ2-2; no clear D. The CDR3 loop spans 14 amino acids. In germline, CDR1 is SGHTA, CDR2 FQGTGA. The V gene lost 5 bases and the J gene lost 6 bases, with 13 bases spanning the gap. The CDR3 is CASSPPVLAGELFF. CDR3 nucleotide sequence: TGTGCCAGCAGCCCCCCAGTCTTGGCCGGGGAGCTGTTTTTT.

V gene TRBV7-9 combines with J gene TRBJ2-3; weak D call: TRBD1 (5 bases). Germline CDR1 SEHNR, CDR2 FQNEAQ (reference sequence). V was pared by 5 bases and J by 6 bases, with 15 bases between. The CDR3 runs 14 residues. Here the CDR3 DNA reads TGTGCCAGCAGCCCTCCCGGACATAAGGATACGCAGTATTTT. It translates to CASSPPGHKDTQYF.

The chain uses TRBV4-1 and TRBJ2-3, with a possible D match to TRBD2 (5 bases). V shed 5 bases and J shed 3 bases, with 15 bases lying between them. Germline V CDR1 and CDR2: MGHRA, YSYEKL. The CDR3 has 15 amino acids. CDR3 residues: CASSATGFVTDTQYF. CDR3 coding DNA: TGCGCCAGCAGCGCTACGGGATTTGTTACAGATACGCAGTATTTT.

The chain employs TRBV6-5 and TRBJ1-1, with D uncertain. Germline V gene data show CDR1 as MNHEY and CDR2 as SVGAGI. Trimming shortened V by 7 bases and J by 4 bases, and 16 bases separated the two germline ends. This CDR3 region has 14 residues. For the CDR3, the DNA is TGTGCCAGCAAAACTGGGTGGGCCGGCACTGAAGCTTTCTTT. It translates to CASKTGWAGTEAFF.

V usage is TRBV18 and J usage is TRBJ1-2, with 8 bases identical to TRBD1. The germline gives CDR1 KGHSH, CDR2 LQKENI. Trimming cost V 5 bases and J 3 bases; bases outside gene matches: 14. CDR3 length equals 17 residues. The CDR3 DNA reads as TGTGCCAGCTCATTCCGGACAGGGCGACAAGGGCACTATGGCTACACCTTC. Residues: CASSFRTGRQGHYGYTF.

The table lists this clone with a few counts. The chain links TRBV6-1 to TRBJ1-1; no clear D gene. V lost 1 base, J lost 4 bases, and 10 bases lay in between. This CDR3 region has 14 residues. In germline, CDR1 is MNHNS, CDR2 SASEGT. CDR3 in DNA: TGTGCCAGCAGTGAAGGCGGTTTAGCCACTGAAGCTTTCTTT. Translating gives CASSEGGLATEAFF.

This clone was picked up a small number of times. The rearrangement uses TRBV6-6 and TRBJ1-3, with unresolved D. The CDR3 is made up of 16 amino acids. CDR1 and CDR2 (germline): MNHNY, SVGAGI (reference sequence). V lost 1 base and J lost 0, with 10 bases in between. This chain's CDR3 is CASSYLAPSSGNTIYF. In DNA, the CDR3 is TGTGCCAGCAGTTACTTGGCCCCAAGCTCTGGAAACACCATATATTTT.

The rearrangement uses TRBV29-1 and TRBJ1-1; D is unresolved. The CDR3 is 14 residues long. The germline V gene has CDR1 SQVTM and CDR2 ANQGSEA. Trimming removed 7 bases from V and 4 bases from J, with 19 bases in between. CDR3 residues: CSARTAGIATEAFF. The DNA for the CDR3 is TGCAGCGCCCGGACGGCGGGAATTGCCACTGAAGCTTTCTTT.

This clone was seen repeatedly, ten times or more. The V and J genes are TRBV7-9 and TRBJ1-6; 9 bases line up with TRBD1. Looked up from germline, CDR1 is SEHNR and CDR2 is FQNEAQ (reference sequence). V lost 2 bases, J lost 16 bases, and 12 bases stayed unmatched. The CDR3 length is 15 residues. CDR3 DNA sequence: TGTGCCAGCAGCTTACCCTCGGGGACAGGGTTCAGACTCCACTTT. Its protein is CASSLPSGTGFRLHF.

The V call is TRBV19, the J call TRBJ1-5; D might be TRBD1 (6 bases). The V gene's germline CDR1 is LNHDA and CDR2 SQIVND (reference sequence). This CDR3 comprises 16 residues. The V end was cut by 5 bases, the J end by 11 bases, with 25 bases between. CDR3 bases: TGTGCCAGTAGTCCTCCCCACCACAGGGAGGGTTTGACCCAGCATTTT. It is translated as CASSPPHHREGLTQHF.

The chain employs TRBV7-3 and TRBJ2-1, with 10 bases fitting TRBD1. Trimming cost V 4 bases and J 9 bases; bases outside gene matches: 3. Germline-derived CDR1 and CDR2 are SGHTA and FQGTGA. CDR3 length: 13 amino acids. This chain's CDR3 is CASSSRQGAEQFF. DNA of the CDR3: TGTGCCAGCAGCTCCAGACAGGGGGCTGAGCAGTTCTTC. The variable domain in full, with the rest retrieved from reference TRBV7-3 and TRBJ2-1, is GAGVSQTPSNKVTEKGKYVELRCDPISGHTALYWYRQSLGQGPEFLIYFQGTGAADDSGLPNDRFFAVRPEGSVSTLKIQRTERGDSAVYLCASSSRQGAEQFFGPGTRLTVL.